This T cell receptor beta chain was observed in a study of blood T cells in healthy people across ages. The study, taken as a whole, reports: A roughly linear age-dependent decrease characterized TCR beta diversity per million T cells. Whereas aged donors had fewer naive CD4+ cells, long-lived donors had more of them and higher diversity.

Through a sample-barcoded 5' primer and a J-beta primer mix, a second PCR was run for roughly 7 to 12 cycles. TCRdb analysed the 5' RACE reads with MiXCR anew, one entry per CDR3 protein. The sample lists about 970,000 distinct CDR3 sequences, 51% occurring once. Healthy Caucasians from Russia aged 6 to 90 served as donors. Every sample had a minimum of 6 million PBMCs isolated. Comments on this clonotype: As yet, its antigen is unknown.

The CDR3 length is 13 residues. CDR1 is ENHRY and CDR2 is SYGVKD in the germline V gene. V was clipped by 11 bases and J by 1 base, with 12 bases between them. The sequence was obtained from a woman aged 55-70 years in good health. The chain is built from TRBV10-3 and TRBJ2-1, with D possibly TRBD2 on 6 matching bases. The specimen was blood. The CDR3 DNA reads as TGTGCCGCCCGGGACTCTTCCTACAATGAGCAGTTCTTC. Translating gives CAARDSSYNEQFF.